This T cell receptor beta chain derives from a study of vaccination and CD4 T cells after COVID-19. Study context: For control cultures, the treatment was a CEFX pool, an HIV-1 Nef pool, or no peptide.

This clonotype was seen a few times. Its antigen is not identified. General study findings and limits: Looking at convalescent patients, a median roughly 83% of reactive clones were present only post-vaccination.

The CDR3 contains 15 residues. The ends were cut back, 6 bases at V and 6 bases at J, with 15 bases in the middle. Per germline, CDR1 SNHLY and CDR2 FYNNEI. The Oncomine TCR Beta short-read assay was applied to DNA of cultured CD4+ T cells. MiXCR was run by TCRdb on the PCR reads, yielding one entry per CDR3 protein. The table shows more than 15,000 distinct CDR3 sequences, with 23% occurring only once. Regarding treatment: approximately 11-day PBMC culture with coronavirus spike peptide pools or control peptides (ViraFEST assay). The receptor was derived from a human donor with COVID-19. The sequenced sample consisted of cultured CD4+ T cells from blood. The V and J genes are TRBV2 and TRBJ1-6; no definite D call. CDR3 bases: TGTGCCAGCAGCCCAATGTCCGGTGGTAATTCACCCCTCCACTTT. This encodes CASSPMSGGNSPLHF.